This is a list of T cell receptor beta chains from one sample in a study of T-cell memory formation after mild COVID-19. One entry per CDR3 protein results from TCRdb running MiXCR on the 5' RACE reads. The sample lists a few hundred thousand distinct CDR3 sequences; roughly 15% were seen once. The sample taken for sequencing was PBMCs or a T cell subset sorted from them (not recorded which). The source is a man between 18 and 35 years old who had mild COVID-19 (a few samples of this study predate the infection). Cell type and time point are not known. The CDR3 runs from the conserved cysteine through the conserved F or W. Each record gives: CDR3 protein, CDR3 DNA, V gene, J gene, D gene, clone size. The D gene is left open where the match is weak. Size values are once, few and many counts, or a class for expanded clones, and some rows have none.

CDR3: CSVEGQGAQETQYF
DNA: TGCAGCGTTGAAGGACAGGGGGCCCAAGAGACCCAGTACTTC
V: TRBV29-1
J: TRBJ2-5
D: TRBD1
size: many

CDR3: CASSLGQGLDTIYF
DNA: TGCGCCAGCAGCTTGGGACAGGGTCTAGACACCATATATTTT
V: TRBV5-1
J: TRBJ1-3
D: TRBD1
size: NA

CDR3: CASSPQGLYFYEQYF
DNA: TGTGCCAGCAGCCCACAAGGGCTATACTTCTACGAGCAGTACTTC
V: TRBV12-3/TRBV12-4
J: TRBJ2-7
D: NA
size: many

CDR3: CASSLVATGQETQYF
DNA: TGTGCCAGCAGCTTAGTTGCTACGGGACAAGAGACCCAGTACTTC
V: TRBV7-9
J: TRBJ2-5
D: NA
size: NA

CDR3: CASSPLPGGTEAFF
DNA: TGTGCCAGCAGCCCTCTCCCGGGGGGCACTGAAGCTTTCTTT
V: TRBV9
J: TRBJ1-1
D: NA
size: NA

CDR3: CASSLRATSFGEQYF
DNA: TGTGCCAGCAGCTTAAGGGCGACTAGCTTTGGCGAGCAGTACTTC
V: TRBV7-9
J: TRBJ2-7
D: TRBD2
size: NA

CDR3: CASSQPTGVPGEQYF
DNA: TGCGCCAGCAGCCAACCTACAGGGGTGCCGGGCGAGCAGTACTTC
V: TRBV4-1
J: TRBJ2-7
D: TRBD1
size: NA

CDR3: CASSQGGGDRYGYTF
DNA: TGCGCCAGCAGCCAAGGGGGAGGTGACCGCTATGGCTACACCTTC
V: TRBV4-3
J: TRBJ1-2
D: NA
size: few

CDR3: CASNQDRLGQFF
DNA: TGCGCCAGCAACCAAGACCGCCTGGGTCAGTTCTTC
V: TRBV5-1
J: TRBJ2-1
D: NA
size: once

CDR3: CASSPEATSLAEAFF
DNA: TGTGCCAGCAGCCCTGAGGCCACTTCGTTGGCTGAAGCTTTCTTT
V: TRBV5-6
J: TRBJ1-1
D: NA
size: few

CDR3: CASSLAGQINQPQHF
DNA: TGCGCCAGCAGCTTGGCCGGACAGATCAATCAGCCCCAGCATTTT
V: TRBV5-1
J: TRBJ1-5
D: NA
size: NA

CDR3: CASSLGGWSTDTQYF
DNA: TGCGCCAGCAGCTTGGGGGGGTGGAGCACAGATACGCAGTATTTT
V: TRBV5-1
J: TRBJ2-3
D: NA
size: few

CDR3: CASSSNEQFF
DNA: TGTGCCAGCAGTTCCAATGAGCAGTTCTTC
V: TRBV6-1
J: TRBJ2-1
D: NA
size: few

CDR3: CASSLLGGYEQYF
DNA: TGCGCCAGCAGCCTTCTTGGCGGCTACGAGCAGTACTTC
V: TRBV4-1
J: TRBJ2-7
D: NA
size: many

CDR3: CASRQGPYEQYF
DNA: TGTGCCAGCAGACAGGGACCCTACGAGCAGTACTTC
V: TRBV11-2
J: TRBJ2-7
D: NA
size: few

CDR3: CASSPHSVYTGELFF
DNA: TGTGCCAGCAGCCCCCATTCGGTTTACACCGGGGAGCTGTTTTTT
V: TRBV7-2
J: TRBJ2-2
D: NA
size: NA

CDR3: CASSQEGYSNQPQHF
DNA: TGCGCCAGCAGCCAAGAGGGGTATAGCAATCAGCCCCAGCATTTT
V: TRBV4-1
J: TRBJ1-5
D: NA
size: NA

CDR3: CASSSGQGLDTQYF
DNA: TGTGCCAGCAGCTCGGGACAGGGGCTCGATACGCAGTATTTT
V: TRBV7-6
J: TRBJ2-3
D: TRBD1
size: few